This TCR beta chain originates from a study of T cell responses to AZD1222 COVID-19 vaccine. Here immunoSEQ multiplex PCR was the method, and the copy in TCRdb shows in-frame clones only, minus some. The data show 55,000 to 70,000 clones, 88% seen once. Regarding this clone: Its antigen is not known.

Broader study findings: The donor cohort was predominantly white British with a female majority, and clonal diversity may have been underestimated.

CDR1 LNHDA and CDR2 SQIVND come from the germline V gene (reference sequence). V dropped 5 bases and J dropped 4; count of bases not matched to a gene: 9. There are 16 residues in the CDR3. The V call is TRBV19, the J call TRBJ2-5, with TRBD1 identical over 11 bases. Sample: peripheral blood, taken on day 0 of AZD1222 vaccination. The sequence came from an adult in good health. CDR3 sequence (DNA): TGTGCCAGTAGTGTGCGCGGACAGGGGGCTCGAGAGACCCAGTACTTC. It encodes CASSVRGQGARETQYF.